Following are 14 T cell receptor beta chains from one sample sequenced in a study of blood T cell repertoires in COVID-19 (TCRdb year 2020). Library creation used the immunoSEQ multiplex PCR assay. TCRdb stores this immuneACCESS table with in-frame sequences only. Part of the clones is absent; in the studies checked, under half of the shortfall reflects unresolved V genes, and no reason is known for the rest. The sample records about 300,000 clones, 85% of which are singletons. The top ten hold around 1.8% of the sample. The sample was PBMCs or T cells enriched from blood (not recorded which). These receptors all come from a woman in her thirties who had been exposed to COVID-19.

This chain's CDR3 is CASSLLTRDRANTEAFF. CDR3 sequence (DNA): TGTGCCAGCAGTTTATTGACCCGAGACAGGGCTAACACTGAAGCTTTCTTT. The chain couples TRBV28 to TRBJ1-1; 7 nucleotides agree with TRBD1. V lost 1 base to trimming and J lost 2 bases; unmatched junction nucleotides: 10. Germline V gene data show CDR1 as MDHEN and CDR2 as SYDVKM. The CDR3 spans 17 residues.

The V call is TRBV2, the J call TRBJ1-2; D gene uncertain. The CDR3 has 15 amino acids. V lost 6 bases, J lost 4 bases, and 18 bases lay in between. Germline loops: CDR1 SNHLY, CDR2 FYNNEI. Written as DNA, the CDR3 is TGTGCCAGCAGCGCCATTGTAGGAGGGCCCTATGGCTACACCTTC. Translation gives CASSAIVGGPYGYTF. The complete variable domain, with remaining parts taken from reference TRBV2 and TRBJ1-2, reads EPEVTQTPSHQVTQMGQEVILRCVPISNHLYFYWYRQILGQKVEFLVSFYNNEISEKSEIFDDQFSVERPDGSNFTLKIRSTKLEDSAMYFCASSAIVGGPYGYTFGSGTRLTVV.

The chain employs TRBV6-5 and TRBJ1-5; no clear D. CDR1 is MNHEY, CDR2 SVGAGI, per germline. This CDR3 spans 15 amino acids. Trimming shortened V by 6 bases and J by 5 bases, and 17 bases separated the two germline ends. The CDR3, as DNA: TGTGCCAGCAGGCCGTCTCGGGGAGAGTATCAGCCCCAGCATTTT. Translation gives CASRPSRGEYQPQHF.

The chain combines TRBV6-2 or TRBV6-3 with TRBJ2-2, with D tentatively TRBD2 (6 bases). In germline, CDR1 is MNHEY, CDR2 SVGEGT. This CDR3 has 16 amino acids. V was pared by 5 bases and J by 7 bases, with 20 bases between. CDR3 region: CASSDWVTLANGELFF. In DNA, the CDR3 is TGTGCCAGCAGTGACTGGGTTACACTAGCTAACGGGGAGCTGTTTTTT.

With regard to this clone: The same CDR3 can be traced to other DNA sequences in this sample. The chain recombines TRBV5-1 with TRBJ2-5; 7 bases fit TRBD1. CDR1 SGHRS and CDR2 YFSETQ come from the germline V gene. The CDR3 consists of 14 residues. The V and J ends lost 0 bases and 3 bases, in that order; junction bases with no gene match: 2. Here the CDR3 reads CASSLGTGEETQYF. The CDR3 nucleotides are TGCGCCAGCAGCTTGGGTACAGGGGAAGAGACCCAGTACTTC.

This clone showed up just a few times. V is TRBV12-3 or TRBV12-4 and J is TRBJ2-7, with a possible D match to TRBD1 (6 bases). CDR3 length equals 13 residues. V was shortened by 6 bases and J by 3 bases, with 12 bases between the two germline ends. In nucleotides, the CDR3 is TGTGCCAGCAGACCCACAGGGATCTACGAGCAGTACTTC. Translating gives CASRPTGIYEQYF.

V gene TRBV9 combines with J gene TRBJ1-2; D possibly corresponds to TRBD1 (6 bases). Trimming took off 0 bases at V and 7 bases at J, with 13 bases between the two ends. Germline assignment: CDR1 SGDLS and CDR2 YYNGEE. The CDR3 loop spans 14 amino acids. CDR3 bases: TGTGCCAGCAGCGTAGCTACAGGGTATAGTGGCTACACCTTC. Amino acid sequence: CASSVATGYSGYTF.

This clone was seen once. The gene calls are TRBV7-3 and TRBJ2-6; perhaps TRBD1 as D (5 bases). This CDR3 contains 19 residues. Germline loops: CDR1 SGHTA, CDR2 FQGTGA. Trimming took off 4 bases at V and 1 base at J, with 20 bases between the two ends. CDR3 bases: TGTGCCAGCAGCTCCCCCAGAACTAAACAGGAGTCTGGGGCCAACGTCCTGACTTTC. This translates into CASSSPRTKQESGANVLTF.

The rearrangement uses TRBV5-1 and TRBJ2-2; a weak D match, TRBD2 (5 bases). The CDR3 extends over 16 amino acids. Germline V CDR1 and CDR2: SGHRS, YFSETQ. V lost 1 base and J 0 bases, leaving 10 bases between the germline ends. The CDR3 sequence: CASSLQAGANTGELFF. The CDR3 DNA reads as TGCGCCAGCAGCTTGCAGGCGGGCGCGAACACCGGGGAGCTGTTTTTT.

CDR3 region: CASTRDGGVEGYTF. The CDR3 DNA reads TGTGCCAGCACCAGAGACGGGGGAGTAGAAGGCTACACCTTC. This sequence joins TRBV9 and TRBJ1-2, with D perhaps TRBD1 (5 bases). V lost 6 bases to trimming and J lost 8 bases, with 20 bases between them. Germline CDR1 SGDLS, CDR2 YYNGEE. The CDR3 extends over 14 amino acids.

This clone was seen a handful of times. The chain employs TRBV3-1 (or the pseudogene TRBV3-2) and TRBJ1-5; D unresolved. Trimming left V 11 bases short and J 10 bases short, with 21 bases between. The CDR3 is 13 residues long. Germline V gene lookup returns CDR1 LGHDT and CDR2 YNNKEL (reference sequence). The CDR3 nucleotides are TGTGCCGGCCAGGAACCGAAACTCCAACCCCAGCATTTT. This translates into CAGQEPKLQPQHF.

The chain combines TRBV6-6 with TRBJ1-6; 10 positions agree with TRBD1. CDR1 is MNHNY, CDR2 SVGAGI, per germline (reference sequence). The V gene end was trimmed by 7 bases and the J gene end by 5 bases; junction bases not matched to a gene: 8. This CDR3 contains 16 residues. The CDR3 DNA is TGTGCCAGCACCCCGACAGGGGGCGCCGATAATTCACCCCTCCACTTT. It translates to CASTPTGGADNSPLHF.

This clone was detected a few times. The rearrangement links TRBV5-8 to TRBJ1-2, with a tentative D call TRBD1 (6 bases). Trimming took off 3 bases at V and 3 bases at J, with 12 bases between the two ends. Germline CDR1 SGHTS, CDR2 YDEGEE. This CDR3 region has 14 residues. CDR3 in amino acids: CASSSYREYYGYTF. CDR3 DNA: TGTGCCAGCAGCTCCTACAGGGAATACTATGGCTACACCTTC.

The rearrangement uses TRBV7-2 and TRBJ2-3; the match to TRBD2 covers 13 bases. The germline CDR1 and CDR2 sequences are SGHTA and FQGNSA. V gave up 4 bases and J gave up 1 base; unmatched junction bases: 8. This CDR3 is 18 amino acids long. CDR3: CASSSQSLAGGRTDTQYF. In DNA, the CDR3 is TGTGCCAGCAGCTCCCAATCACTAGCGGGGGGGCGCACAGATACGCAGTATTTT. Supplemented by reference TRBV7-2 and TRBJ2-3, the full variable domain reads GAGVSQSPSNKVTEKGKDVELRCDPISGHTALYWYRQSLGQGLEFLIYFQGNSAPDKSGLPSDRFSAERTGGSVSTLTIQRTQQEDSAVYLCASSSQSLAGGRTDTQYFGPGTRLTVL.